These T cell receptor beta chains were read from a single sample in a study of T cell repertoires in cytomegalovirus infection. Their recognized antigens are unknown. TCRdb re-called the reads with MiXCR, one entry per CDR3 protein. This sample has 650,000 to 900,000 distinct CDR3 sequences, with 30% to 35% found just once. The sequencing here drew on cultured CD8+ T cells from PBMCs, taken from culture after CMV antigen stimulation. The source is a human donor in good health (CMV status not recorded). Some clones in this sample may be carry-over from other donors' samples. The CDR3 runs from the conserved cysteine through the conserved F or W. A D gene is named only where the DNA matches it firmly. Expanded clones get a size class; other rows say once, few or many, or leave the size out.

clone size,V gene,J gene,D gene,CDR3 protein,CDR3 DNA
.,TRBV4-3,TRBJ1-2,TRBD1,CASASRDRGYGYTF,TGCGCCAGCGCCTCGAGGGACAGGGGATATGGCTACACCTTC
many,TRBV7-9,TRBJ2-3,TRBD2,CASSLGGLAGISDTQYF,TGTGCCAGCAGCTTAGGAGGTCTAGCGGGGATCTCAGATACGCAGTATTTT
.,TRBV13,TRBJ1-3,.,CASSLGLGVGNTIYF,TGTGCCAGCAGCTTAGGCCTCGGGGTTGGAAACACCATATATTTT
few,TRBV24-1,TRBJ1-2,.,CATSDPTWDIYGYTF,TGTGCCACCAGTGATCCGACATGGGATATCTATGGCTACACCTTC
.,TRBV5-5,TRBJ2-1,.,CASSPPTPEQFF,TGTGCCAGCAGCCCACCCACCCCTGAGCAGTTCTTC
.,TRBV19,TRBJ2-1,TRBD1,CATERPGQGEFF,TGTGCCACCGAAAGACCGGGACAGGGCGAGTTCTTC
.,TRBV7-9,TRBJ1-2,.,CASSLNDYTF,TGTGCCAGCAGCTTGAATGACTACACCTTC
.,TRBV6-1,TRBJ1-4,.,CASSWGAEEKLFF,TGTGCCAGCAGTTGGGGGGCCGAGGAAAAACTGTTTTTT
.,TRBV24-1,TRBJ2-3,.,CATSDLSAGEGTDTQYF,TGTGCCACCAGTGATTTATCGGCAGGGGAGGGGACAGATACGCAGTATTTT
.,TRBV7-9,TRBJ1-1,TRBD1,CASSSSLARGAFF,TGTGCCAGCAGCTCCAGCTTAGCCAGGGGGGCTTTCTTT
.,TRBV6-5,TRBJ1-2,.,CASSYSGTGQGYTF,TGTGCCAGCAGTTACTCTGGAACAGGGCAAGGCTACACCTTC
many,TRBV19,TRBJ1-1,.,CASIGGYTEAFF,TGTGCCAGTATTGGGGGATACACTGAAGCTTTCTTT
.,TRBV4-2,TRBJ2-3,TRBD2,CASSPKTGGVTDTQYF,TGTGCCAGCAGCCCGAAGACGGGGGGAGTCACAGATACGCAGTATTTT
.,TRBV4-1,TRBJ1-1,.,CASSQAGARTEAFF,TGCGCCAGCAGCCAAGCGGGGGCGCGGACTGAAGCTTTCTTT
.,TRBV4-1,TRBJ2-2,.,CASSHKRSGELFF,TGCGCCAGCAGCCACAAGCGGTCCGGGGAGCTGTTTTTT
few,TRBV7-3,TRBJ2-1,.,CASSLGLGLVEQFF,TGTGCCAGCAGCTTGGGACTCGGGTTGGTTGAGCAGTTCTTC
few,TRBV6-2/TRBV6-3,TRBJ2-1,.,CASRDPRGAPYNEQFF,TGTGCCAGCAGAGACCCTCGGGGGGCCCCCTACAATGAGCAGTTCTTC